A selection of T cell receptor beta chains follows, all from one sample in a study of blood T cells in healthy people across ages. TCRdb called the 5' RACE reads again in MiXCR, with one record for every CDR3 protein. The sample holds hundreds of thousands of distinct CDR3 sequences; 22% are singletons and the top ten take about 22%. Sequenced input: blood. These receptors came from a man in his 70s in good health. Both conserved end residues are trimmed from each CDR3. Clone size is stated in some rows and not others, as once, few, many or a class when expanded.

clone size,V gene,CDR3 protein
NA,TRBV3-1,ASSQDQSSNQPQH
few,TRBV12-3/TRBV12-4,ASKLDRGLQGTQY
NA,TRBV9,ASSAPGGARAEPF
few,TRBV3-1,ASSQPTHGYT
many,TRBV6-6,ASSPRVNTEAF
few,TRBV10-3,AISSTGWNTEAF
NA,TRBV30,AWSADRGAGNTIY
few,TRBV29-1,SVEVPSGNTDTQY
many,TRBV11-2,ASSLAPSGQETQY
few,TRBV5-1,ASTVGQGAYEQY
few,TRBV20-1,SVPGGGTGTDTQY
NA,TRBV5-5,ASSLPPRAEEKLF
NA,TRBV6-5,ASTGERRNGYT
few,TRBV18,ASSPRPDREGAPSTDTQY
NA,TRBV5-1,ASSPLGNQQETQY
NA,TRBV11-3,ASSYHPTVSYNEQF
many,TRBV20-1,SARSRTGVANTEAF
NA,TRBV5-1,ASSVLRRGTEAF
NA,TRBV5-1,ASSSLGVGNIQY
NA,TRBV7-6,ASSLVTGSRGEQF
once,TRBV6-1,ASNPTGTTDTQY
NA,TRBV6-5,ASSYLISSYNEQF
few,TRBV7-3,ASSAIGSGSGANVLT
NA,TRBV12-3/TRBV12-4,ASSLGQGRSYEQY
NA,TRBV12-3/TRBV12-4,ASTTASRETQY
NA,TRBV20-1,SARGPGMNTEAF
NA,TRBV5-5,AIPTPPSTDTQY
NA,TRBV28,ASSGPGTGSFETQY
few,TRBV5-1,ASSLFGSATNEKLF
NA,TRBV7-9,ASSSGQGENAF
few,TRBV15,ATSSLVDGLAKNIQY
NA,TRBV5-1,ASSAELGVGETQY
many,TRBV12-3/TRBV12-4,ASNPGPLVVGYT
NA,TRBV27,ASSPQIHYGYT
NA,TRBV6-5,ASSYRRTANTGELF
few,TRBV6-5,ASSRDSLTGELF
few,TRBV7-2,ASSPQQGVWEKLF
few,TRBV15,ATSREGVGTEAF
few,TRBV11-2,ASSLSGVGRYEQY
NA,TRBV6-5,ASSYSARGLSNEQF
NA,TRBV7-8,ASSPGVGRGTEAF
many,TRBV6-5,ASSLQGARTEAF
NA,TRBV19,ASSILPNEQF
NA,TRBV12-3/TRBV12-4,ASSYLDREF
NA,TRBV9,ASSGTGAAKNIQY
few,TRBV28,ASSLGGKGEKLF
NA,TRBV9,ASSSRTGGAPGELF
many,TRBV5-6,ASSPGQGLSYEQY
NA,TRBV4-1,ASSQVSPRQETQY
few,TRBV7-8,ASSRGGGQMNTEAF
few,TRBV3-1,ASSLRGGGGPYEQY
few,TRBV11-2,ASSSARLYEAF
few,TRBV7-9,ASSLRTGDAGELF